This T cell receptor beta chain was obtained from a study of T cell responses to AZD1222 COVID-19 vaccine. The study, taken as a whole, reports: CD4 TCRs linked to vaccination spanned spike, dominating at 160-218 and 743-854. The donor group comprised mostly white British people and more females; the analysis possibly underestimated clonal diversity. Repertoire sampling was restricted to post-peak T cell response timepoints.

Using immunoSEQ multiplex PCR, the repertoire was profiled, and TCRdb retains in-frame clones only, with some absent. The sample has about 83,000 clones; approximately 90% are singletons. About this clone: Antigen unknown.

This receptor was identified in an adult in good health. The source was peripheral blood, collected on day 0 of MenACWY control vaccination.

CDR3 bases: TGTGCCAGTAGACAGGGGCTCTCGGAAAAACTGTTTTTT. Protein sequence: CASRQGLSEKLFF. The chain recombines TRBV7-8 with TRBJ1-4; 8 nucleotides match TRBD1. CDR1 SGHVS and CDR2 FQNEAQ come from the germline V gene. Losses at the gene ends were 9 bases for V and 8 bases for J; bases not matched to a gene: 8. The CDR3 has 13 amino acids.